Each of the 20 T cell receptor beta chains below was sequenced from the same sample in a study of blood T cell repertoires in COVID-19. The data were produced by immunoSEQ multiplex PCR, yet TCRdb's version contains in-frame clones alone and is incomplete. The data show a few hundred thousand clones, roughly 89% seen once. The sequencing sample was made of peripheral blood. The source of these receptors is a woman aged 25 to 39 with COVID-19, enrolled during active disease.

The chain recombines TRBV4-1 with TRBJ1-1; D is perhaps TRBD1 (5 bases). V was cut by 1 base and J by 5 bases, with 14 bases left in between. The germline gives CDR1 MGHRA, CDR2 YSYEKL. The CDR3 length is 15 residues. CDR3 loop: CASSQGRLGGTEAFF. CDR3 nucleotides: TGCGCCAGCAGCCAAGGCCGCCTGGGGGGAACTGAAGCTTTCTTT.

V usage is TRBV10-3 and J usage is TRBJ2-1; 9 bases map to TRBD1. V dropped 8 bases and J dropped 9; count of bases not matched to a gene: 11. CDR3 length: 14 amino acids. Germline V gives CDR1 ENHRY, CDR2 SYGVKD. CDR3 sequence: CAIRPGQGGGEQFF. The DNA for the CDR3 is TGTGCCATCCGTCCGGGACAGGGAGGGGGTGAGCAGTTCTTC.

The rearrangement links TRBV10-3 to TRBJ2-2; perhaps TRBD2 as D (5 bases). The CDR3 is 14 amino acids. Germline V lookup: CDR1 ENHRY, CDR2 SYGVKD. Trimming shortened V by 1 base and J by 5 bases, and 8 bases separated the two germline ends. CDR3 coding DNA: TGTGCCATCAGTGAGTACCCGGGAACCGGGGAGCTGTTTTTT. Protein sequence: CAISEYPGTGELFF.

The chain couples TRBV19 to TRBJ1-2, with D possibly TRBD1 on 6 matching bases. V lost 4 bases to trimming and J lost 3 bases, with 9 bases between them. The CDR3 sequence is 13 residues long. CDR1 is LNHDA and CDR2 is SQIVND in the germline V gene (reference sequence). DNA for the CDR3: TGTGCCAGTAGTACTACAGGGTACTATGGCTACACCTTC. Translated: CASSTTGYYGYTF.

V is TRBV27 and J is TRBJ2-5; 10 bases align to TRBD2. Germline loops: CDR1 MNHEY, CDR2 SMNVEV (reference sequence). V shed 3 bases and J 5 bases; nucleotides not matched to a gene: 6. The CDR3 is 15 amino acids. Here the CDR3 reads CASSLLAGGKETQYF. CDR3 DNA: TGTGCCAGCAGTTTGTTAGCGGGGGGCAAGGAGACCCAGTACTTC.

This chain links TRBV27 with TRBJ2-1, with 11 positions matching TRBD2. The CDR3 spans 15 residues. CDR1 MNHEY and CDR2 SMNVEV come from the germline V gene (reference sequence). V lost 5 bases to trimming and J lost 6 bases; unmatched junction nucleotides: 6. The CDR3 DNA is TGTGCCAGCAGTCCGGCTAGCGGGGGGCTCAATGAGCAGTTCTTC. It translates to CASSPASGGLNEQFF.

This clone has a handful of counts. This chain uses TRBV27 with TRBJ1-1; 8 bases map to TRBD1. The CDR3 sequence is 14 residues long. V gave up 8 bases and J gave up 3 bases; unmatched junction bases: 8. From germline, CDR1 is MNHEY and CDR2 SMNVEV (reference sequence). The CDR3 coding sequence is TGTGCCAGCTTCAGGGACAGGTCCCACACTGAAGCTTTCTTT. Protein sequence: CASFRDRSHTEAFF.

The CDR3 sequence is CASSRSQGGEQFF. In nucleotides, the CDR3 is TGTGCCAGCAGCCGTTCTCAGGGAGGTGAGCAGTTCTTC. The chain carries TRBV6-5 and TRBJ2-1, with D maybe TRBD2 (6 bases). V shed 6 bases and J shed 9 bases, with 15 bases lying between them. The CDR3 loop spans 13 amino acids. CDR1 is MNHEY, CDR2 SVGAGI, per germline.

The V call is TRBV18, the J call TRBJ2-7; D might be TRBD2 (7 bases). The ends were cut back, 0 bases at V and 3 bases at J, with 12 bases in the middle. CDR3 length: 15 amino acids. The germline gives CDR1 KGHSH, CDR2 LQKENI. The CDR3 sequence: CASSPPAGALYEQYF. Here the CDR3 DNA reads TGTGCCAGCTCACCACCCGCGGGGGCTCTCTACGAGCAGTACTTC.

This clone was observed a single time. The V call is TRBV4-1, the J call TRBJ1-5; maybe TRBD1 (5 bases). The length of the CDR3 is 14 residues. Trimming stripped 0 bases from V and 5 bases from J, with 8 bases between. Germline assignment: CDR1 MGHRA and CDR2 YSYEKL. CDR3 region: CASSQDWGDQPQHF. CDR3 coding DNA: TGCGCCAGCAGCCAAGATTGGGGGGATCAGCCCCAGCATTTT.

This chain joins TRBV9 and TRBJ2-5, with D possibly being TRBD2 (6 bases). The V gene lost 2 bases and the J gene lost 5 bases, with 13 bases spanning the gap. The CDR3 extends over 14 amino acids. Germline assignment: CDR1 SGDLS and CDR2 YYNGEE. The CDR3 reads CASSVGGAGETQYF. The CDR3 nucleotides read TGTGCCAGCAGCGTTGGCGGGGCGGGGGAGACCCAGTACTTC.

The chain recombines TRBV7-8 with TRBJ2-1; perhaps TRBD2 as D (7 bases). Between the trimmed V and J ends, which lost 7 bases and 4 bases, there was a span of 14 bases. The CDR3 extends over 14 amino acids. Germline V gives CDR1 SGHVS, CDR2 FQNEAQ. As DNA, the CDR3 is TGTGCCAGCACCGAGGGGGGGGAATACAATGAGCAGTTCTTC. It specifies CASTEGGEYNEQFF.

The CDR3 DNA is TGTGCCAGCAGCGTAGCTCCAGATGCCTCCAGGAATTCACCCCTCCACTTT. As protein: CASSVAPDASRNSPLHF. The chain is built from TRBV9 and TRBJ1-6; D remains unclear. V was pared by 0 bases and J by 7 bases, with 17 bases between. The CDR3 sequence is 17 residues long. Germline values: CDR1 SGDLS, CDR2 YYNGEE.

This rearrangement joins TRBV6-5 to TRBJ1-4, with D possibly being TRBD1 (5 bases). This CDR3 comprises 16 residues. Germline CDR1 is MNHEY and CDR2 is SVGAGI. V was clipped by 4 bases and J by 3 bases, with 15 bases between them. The CDR3 sequence is CASSLSLGGANEKLFF. The DNA of the CDR3 is TGTGCCAGCAGTTTAAGCCTGGGGGGGGCTAATGAAAAACTGTTTTTT.

V usage is TRBV6-2 or TRBV6-3 and J usage is TRBJ2-1, with D possibly being TRBD2 (5 bases). Trimming cost V 5 bases and J 7 bases, with 15 bases left between them. Germline V gene lookup returns CDR1 MNHEY and CDR2 SVGEGT. CDR3 length: 14 residues. The CDR3 protein is CASSRASWRNEQFF. The CDR3 DNA reads as TGTGCCAGCAGTCGGGCCTCCTGGAGGAATGAGCAGTTCTTC.

V is TRBV28 and J is TRBJ1-2, with D possibly TRBD1 on 6 matching bases. Germline values: CDR1 MDHEN, CDR2 SYDVKM. V gave up 6 bases and J gave up 6 bases, with 17 bases separating them. The CDR3 consists of 14 residues. The CDR3 sequence: CASSGQPRANGYTF. In DNA form, the CDR3 reads TGTGCCAGCAGCGGACAGCCCCGGGCTAATGGCTACACCTTC.

CDR3 region: CASSPTGPQANYGYTF. The DNA of the CDR3 is TGTGCCAGCTCACCAACAGGGCCCCAAGCTAACTATGGCTACACCTTC. This chain links TRBV18 with TRBJ1-2; a weak D match, TRBD1 (6 bases). CDR3 size: 16 residues. With 2 bases removed from V and 0 bases from J, the gap between germline ends came to 13 bases. Germline CDR1 is KGHSH and CDR2 is LQKENI.

The V and J genes are TRBV6-5 and TRBJ1-6, with D unresolved. Germline V gene sequence: CDR1 MNHEY, CDR2 SVGAGI. The V and J ends lost 5 bases and 7 bases respectively, with 15 bases between them. CDR3 length equals 15 residues. CDR3 loop: CASSQWGGENSPLHF. CDR3 in DNA: TGTGCCAGCAGTCAATGGGGTGGGGAGAATTCACCCCTCCACTTT.

The sample holds one count of this clone. V and J are TRBV6-1 and TRBJ1-6; the D is unclear. V lost 2 bases to trimming and J lost 4 bases, with 21 bases between them. Germline V lookup: CDR1 MNHNS, CDR2 SASEGT. CDR3 size: 19 residues. The CDR3 protein is CASSEMIRARAQYNSPLHF. DNA of the CDR3: TGTGCCAGCAGTGAAATGATTCGGGCGAGGGCCCAATATAATTCACCCCTCCACTTT.

The CDR3 loop reads CASSQDAAPYGYTF. As DNA, the CDR3 is TGTGCCAGCAGCCAAGATGCGGCCCCCTATGGCTACACCTTC. This chain connects TRBV3-1 (or the pseudogene TRBV3-2) to TRBJ1-2; D remains unclear. Trimming stripped 0 bases from V and 4 bases from J, with 9 bases between. The CDR3 has 14 residues. Germline assignment: CDR1 LGHDT and CDR2 YNNKEL (reference sequence).